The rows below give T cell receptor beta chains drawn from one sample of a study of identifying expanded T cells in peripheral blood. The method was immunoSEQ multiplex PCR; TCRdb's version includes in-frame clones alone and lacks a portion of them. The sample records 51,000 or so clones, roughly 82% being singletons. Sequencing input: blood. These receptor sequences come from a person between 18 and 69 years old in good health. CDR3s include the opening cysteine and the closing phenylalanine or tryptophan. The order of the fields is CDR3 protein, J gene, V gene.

cdr3_aa: CASSLAGDRGSYNEQFF
j_call: TRBJ2-1
v_call: TRBV13

cdr3_aa: CASSLEPGRPGSGYTF
j_call: TRBJ1-2
v_call: TRBV7-3

cdr3_aa: CASRPPGQGRNQPQHF
j_call: TRBJ1-5
v_call: TRBV27

cdr3_aa: CASSLELDLSSEQYF
j_call: TRBJ2-7
v_call: TRBV7-2

cdr3_aa: CASSLGDRVQETQYF
j_call: TRBJ2-5
v_call: TRBV7-9

cdr3_aa: CASTESRGPYEQYF
j_call: TRBJ2-7
v_call: TRBV27

cdr3_aa: CASSTDRTLQKNIQYF
j_call: TRBJ2-4
v_call: TRBV5-4

cdr3_aa: CASSYPRTDYGYTF
j_call: TRBJ1-2
v_call: TRBV6-6

cdr3_aa: CASSVTGGLETQYF
j_call: TRBJ2-5
v_call: TRBV5-1

cdr3_aa: CASSQEGRTGTPLHF
j_call: TRBJ1-6
v_call: TRBV19

cdr3_aa: CATGTSGSRETQYF
j_call: TRBJ2-5
v_call: TRBV19

cdr3_aa: CAWMFGTANEQFF
j_call: TRBJ2-1
v_call: TRBV30

cdr3_aa: CASSLSRGRFTDTQYF
j_call: TRBJ2-3
v_call: TRBV11-1

cdr3_aa: CASSHTPADRDGYTF
j_call: TRBJ1-2
v_call: TRBV28

cdr3_aa: CASSLAPAGGFDEQFF
j_call: TRBJ2-1
v_call: TRBV7-6

cdr3_aa: CASSPRTQVPYEQYF
j_call: TRBJ2-7
v_call: TRBV7-6

cdr3_aa: CASSPPNLGDGNTIYF
j_call: TRBJ1-3
v_call: TRBV18

cdr3_aa: CASSGALGTDTQYF
j_call: TRBJ2-3
v_call: TRBV4-3

cdr3_aa: CASSLVVSPYEQYF
j_call: TRBJ2-7
v_call: TRBV5-1

cdr3_aa: CASSLPGTGGFGYTF
j_call: TRBJ1-2
v_call: TRBV28

cdr3_aa: CASSSTVGQPQHF
j_call: TRBJ1-5
v_call: TRBV7-3

cdr3_aa: CAWSAGVGSGNTIYF
j_call: TRBJ1-3
v_call: TRBV30

cdr3_aa: CASSQSARDRGDGYTF
j_call: TRBJ1-2
v_call: TRBV23-1

cdr3_aa: CASSLEGGRSYGYTF
j_call: TRBJ1-2
v_call: TRBV5-4

cdr3_aa: CSVEDRAGPHITDTQYF
j_call: TRBJ2-3
v_call: TRBV29-1

cdr3_aa: CASSFRGPETEAFF
j_call: TRBJ1-1
v_call: TRBV11-2

cdr3_aa: CASTPSGSSYEQYF
j_call: TRBJ2-7
v_call: TRBV6-5

cdr3_aa: CASSPAGATGELFF
j_call: TRBJ2-2
v_call: TRBV19

cdr3_aa: CASSWPLAGLSTDTQYF
j_call: TRBJ2-3
v_call: TRBV5-8

cdr3_aa: CSVEVSDRGLGYTF
j_call: TRBJ1-2
v_call: TRBV29-1

cdr3_aa: CASGLPTSGYNEQFF
j_call: TRBJ2-1
v_call: TRBV12-5

cdr3_aa: CASRVGGTNSPLHF
j_call: TRBJ1-6
v_call: TRBV27